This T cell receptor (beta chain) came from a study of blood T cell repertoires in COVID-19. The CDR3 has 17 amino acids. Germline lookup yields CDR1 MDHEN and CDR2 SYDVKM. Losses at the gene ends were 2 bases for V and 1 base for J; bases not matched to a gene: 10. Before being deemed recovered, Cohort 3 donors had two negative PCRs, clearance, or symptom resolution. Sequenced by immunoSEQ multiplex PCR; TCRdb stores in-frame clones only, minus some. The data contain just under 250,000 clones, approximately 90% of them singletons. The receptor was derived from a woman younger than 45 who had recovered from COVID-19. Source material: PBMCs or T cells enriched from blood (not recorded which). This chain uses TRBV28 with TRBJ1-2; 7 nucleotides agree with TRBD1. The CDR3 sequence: CASSLIGGRNVNYGYTF. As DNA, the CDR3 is TGTGCCAGCAGTTTAATAGGGGGCAGGAACGTTAACTATGGCTACACCTTC.